The rows below give T cell receptor beta chains drawn from one sample of a study of blood T cells in healthy people across ages. TCRdb re-called the 5' RACE reads through MiXCR, storing one row per CDR3 protein. The sample has about 1.8 million distinct CDR3 sequences, 40% to 55% seen once; the top ten hold over 2%. The sequencing sample was made of blood. These TCRs come from a woman aged 40 to 49 in good health. Both conserved end residues are trimmed from each CDR3. Size values are once, few and many counts, or a class for expanded clones, and some rows have none.

v_call	cdr3_length	j_call	clone_size	cdr3_aa
TRBV29-1	11	TRBJ1-4	few	SVEGGDSEKLF
TRBV6-1	16	TRBJ2-4	.	ARGWGGGLPLAKNIQY
TRBV6-5	12	TRBJ1-2	few	ASSRLKTNYGYT
TRBV7-2	12	TRBJ1-2	few	ASSLAAANYGYT
TRBV6-5	11	TRBJ2-1	.	ASKIAGGGEQF
TRBV25-1	13	TRBJ1-2	.	ASSGGLPPDYGYT
TRBV7-2	14	TRBJ2-5	.	ASSWGLDGGRETQH
TRBV7-2	14	TRBJ2-5	.	ASSFGGSGGQETQY
TRBV20-1	13	TRBJ2-3	.	SARERGGMADTQY
TRBV5-5	15	TRBJ2-5	.	ASSLGLAGARQETQY
TRBV6-2/TRBV6-3	13	TRBJ2-1	few	ASSPKGLASNEQF
TRBV15	15	TRBJ2-1	.	ATSRGYGGRGYNEQF
TRBV24-1	10	TRBJ1-2	.	ATSDSPDGYT
TRBV20-1	13	TRBJ2-1	.	SAREVTSSYNEQF
TRBV20-1	13	TRBJ2-5	few	SARDDSSPRETQY
TRBV28	14	TRBJ2-1	few	ASSSPVTGGSNEQF
TRBV29-1	12	TRBJ2-7	.	SVQDRGGYNEQY
TRBV6-6	12	TRBJ1-1	.	ASSYPTENTEAF
TRBV4-3	15	TRBJ1-4	.	ASSQDFRDDGGEKLF
TRBV20-1	11	TRBJ2-7	.	SARARGRNEQY
TRBV9	17	TRBJ2-6	few	ASSVVPGRGRSGANVLT
TRBV24-1	16	TRBJ2-5	.	ATSDLRGGLAGQETQY
TRBV7-3	11	TRBJ1-2	.	ASSISGSYGYT
TRBV7-2	13	TRBJ2-1	.	ASSLVAGGNGEQF
TRBV10-2	15	TRBJ2-3	.	ASSESDSAGYTDTQY